What follows describes a single T cell receptor (beta chain). Its antigen is still unknown. These data originate in a study of cytomegalovirus exposure and HLA in healthy donors. Findings and limits, study-wide: The authors confirmed in vitro that a few CMV-associated chains were specific for CMV antigens. Across donors, most TCRs were seen rarely, yet some public ones were widespread. The study recorded about 160 TCR beta chains that were cytomegalovirus-associated. Published work reported that the classifier diagnosed cytomegalovirus status with high specificity and sensitivity.

Clones were read by immunoSEQ multiplex PCR, and TCRdb kept only the in-frame ones, dropping some. The sample has around 120,000 clones; more than 70% are singletons. In germline, CDR1 is SQVTM, CDR2 ANQGSEA. Trimming took off 3 bases at V and 1 base at J, with 6 bases between the two ends. The CDR3 length is 13 residues. V and J are TRBV29-1 and TRBJ2-2, with D perhaps TRBD1 (5 bases). This TCR derives from a man in his late teens or twenties in good health and CMV-seronegative. The sample was PBMCs. The CDR3 is CSVDRENTGELFF. Written as DNA, the CDR3 is TGCAGCGTTGACAGGGAGAACACCGGGGAGCTGTTTTTT.